These T cell receptor beta chains were read from a single sample in a study of blood T cell repertoires in COVID-19. Assay used: immunoSEQ multiplex PCR; TCRdb lists only in-frame clones, some missing. The sample has about 50,000 clones; 90% are singletons. Sequenced sample: peripheral blood. Receptors originate from a woman of 80 years or more with acute or convalescent COVID-19. The CDR3 runs from the conserved cysteine through the conserved F or W. The order of the fields is J gene, V gene, CDR3 protein.

>TRBJ1-5|TRBV7-8
CASSLAPLRQPQHF
>TRBJ2-1|TRBV4-3
CASSRQGTGEQFF
>TRBJ2-3|TRBV6-2/TRBV6-3
CASSYDGRGQGGTQYF
>TRBJ2-7|TRBV5-6
CASSLRLAGETYEQYF
>TRBJ2-2|TRBV24-1
CATSDPGTAGELFF
>TRBJ1-2|TRBV2
CASSEQGEDYGYTF
>TRBJ2-7|TRBV6-5
CASSYPGALVGEQYF
>TRBJ2-2|TRBV24-1
CATSDQRQGGGELFF
>TRBJ2-3|TRBV5-1
CASSLAGDGADTQYF
>TRBJ1-4|TRBV6-5
CASSYLAGGGSEKLFF
>TRBJ2-1|TRBV11-2
CASSLGGAGSSYNEQFF
>TRBJ2-3|TRBV14
CASSPTSGRSTDTQYF
>TRBJ1-3|TRBV9
CASSVGTGSSKGNTIYF
>TRBJ2-7|TRBV2
CASSMQSARGGEQYF
>TRBJ2-1|TRBV2
CASMPRTGVGQFF
>TRBJ2-2|TRBV27
CASRFGGRNTGELFF
>TRBJ2-4|TRBV4-1
CASSQDPRGGVGNIQYF
>TRBJ1-6|TRBV19
CASSVVGTGYSPLHF
>TRBJ2-6|TRBV10-3
CAISDAFSGANVLTF
>TRBJ2-2|TRBV27
CASSKQGLAGELFF
>TRBJ2-1|TRBV11-1
CASSPRLDYPNLEQFF
>TRBJ2-5|TRBV7-2
CASSLARETQYF
>TRBJ2-1|TRBV3-1/TRBV3-2
CASSKVEAGDNEQFF
>TRBJ1-1|TRBV19
CASSIQGDEAFF
>TRBJ1-4|TRBV16
CASSPWDNSNEKLFF
>TRBJ1-1|TRBV25-1
CASSDLDRLNTEAFF
>TRBJ2-7|TRBV3-1/TRBV3-2
CASSPSSGMAYEQYF
>TRBJ1-2|TRBV7-3
CASSAGTGGSGYTF
>TRBJ2-7|TRBV14
CASSFGQGHSYEQYF